This TCR beta chain was recorded in a study of T cells after yellow fever vaccination. By 5'RACE template switching, TCR cDNA was produced, with a universal primer site and UMIs added in the process. From the 5' RACE reads, TCRdb called clonotypes with MiXCR, one entry per CDR3 protein. Of roughly 300,000 distinct CDR3 sequences in the sample, about 8.3% were seen once. CDR1 SQVTM and CDR2 ANQGSEA come from the germline V gene. This CDR3 is built from 16 residues. The trim removed 6 bases at V and 4 bases at J, leaving 13 bases unmatched. The rearrangement joins TRBV29-1 to TRBJ2-3, with TRBD2 matching 10 bases. Sequencing was performed on PBMCs, taken roughly 45 days after the first yellow fever vaccination. The sequence was obtained from a man between 18 and 29 years old who received the YFV17D yellow fever vaccine. Here the CDR3 DNA reads TGCAGCGTCGCACAAGGTTCTAGCGGGGGCTCAGATACGCAGTATTTT. Its translation is CSVAQGSSGGSDTQYF.